A selection of T cell receptor beta chains follows, all from one sample in a study of T cell repertoires in cytomegalovirus infection. No cognate antigen is known for these TCRs. TCRdb itself ran the reads through MiXCR, one entry per CDR3 protein. Of 45,000 to 55,000 distinct CDR3 sequences listed, 20% to 25% are singletons. The material sequenced was CD8+ T cells from cultured PBMCs, taken from culture after CMV antigen stimulation. The receptors shown here come from a human donor in good health (CMV status not recorded). Some clones in this sample may be carry-over from other donors' samples. The CDR3 runs from the conserved cysteine through the conserved F or W. Each record gives: J gene, clone size, D gene, V gene, CDR3 DNA, CDR3 protein. A D gene is named only where the DNA matches it firmly. Clone size, where shown, is once, few, many, or a class for clones that have expanded.

TRBJ1-5 | few | - | TRBV7-2 | TGTGCCAGCAGCTTAGAAGCCCGGGGGGTCAATCAGCCCCAGCATTTT | CASSLEARGVNQPQHF
TRBJ2-1 | - | - | TRBV7-8 | TGTGCCAGCAGCTTTTCCACCTCCTACAATGAGCAGTTCTTC | CASSFSTSYNEQFF
TRBJ2-7 | - | TRBD1 | TRBV7-9 | TGTGCCAGCAGCCCGGGACAGCCGTACTCCTACGAGCAGTACTTC | CASSPGQPYSYEQYF
TRBJ2-1 | few | TRBD2 | TRBV7-2 | TGTGCCAGCAGCTTCATAGCGGGCACGGTCAATGAGCAGTTCTTC | CASSFIAGTVNEQFF
TRBJ2-7 | few | TRBD1 | TRBV7-9 | TGTGCCAGCAGCCCTCCAGGGGGCCTCTACGAGCAGTACTTC | CASSPPGGLYEQYF
TRBJ2-1 | - | - | TRBV12-3/TRBV12-4 | TGTGCCAGCAGTTTCACAGGTTACAATGAGCAGTTCTTC | CASSFTGYNEQFF
TRBJ2-2 | - | - | TRBV7-2 | TGTGCCAGCAGCCCGGGGTTAGGGGAGCTGTTTTTT | CASSPGLGELFF
TRBJ2-1 | - | - | TRBV29-1 | TGCAGCGTTGGATATGAGCAGTTCTTC | CSVGYEQFF
TRBJ2-7 | - | - | TRBV10-3 | TGTGCCATCAGTGAGTCTGGCAGAGTTTACGAGCAGTACTTC | CAISESGRVYEQYF
TRBJ1-1 | - | - | TRBV7-9 | TGTGCCAGCAACTCGGGGGTTGGGACTGAAGCTTTCTTT | CASNSGVGTEAFF
TRBJ2-7 | - | TRBD1 | TRBV7-2 | TGTGCCAGCAGCTTAAGCGACAGGGACGTCTACGAGCAGTACTTC | CASSLSDRDVYEQYF
TRBJ1-1 | - | TRBD1 | TRBV27 | TGTGCCAGCAGTTCGACAGGGGTGATAATTGAAGCTTTCTTT | CASSSTGVIIEAFF
TRBJ2-7 | few | TRBD1 | TRBV11-1 | TGTGCCAGCAGCTCTGAGACAGGGTCAGGCTACGAGCAGTACTTC | CASSSETGSGYEQYF
TRBJ2-3 | few | - | TRBV7-2 | TGTGCCAGCAGCCCTGGGGGGCATACGCAGTATTTT | CASSPGGHTQYF
TRBJ2-7 | few | - | TRBV4-3 | TGCGCCAGCAGCCAAGAATGGGGACTGAGCTACGAGCAGTACTTC | CASSQEWGLSYEQYF
TRBJ2-1 | - | - | TRBV7-9 | TGTGCCAGCAGCTTAGGAGGGGCTCCTAGGAATGAGCAGTTCTTC | CASSLGGAPRNEQFF
TRBJ2-7 | few | - | TRBV28 | TGTGCCAGCAGTACATCGACAGGAACCTACGAGCAGTACTTC | CASSTSTGTYEQYF
TRBJ2-1 | - | TRBD2 | TRBV27 | TGTGCCAGCAGTTTAAGAGCGGGAGAAAATGAGCAGTTCTTC | CASSLRAGENEQFF
TRBJ2-1 | few | TRBD2 | TRBV6-2/TRBV6-3 | TGTGCCAGCAGTTACTACAACATCGGGGGGGCCCGCAATGAGCAGTTCTTC | CASSYYNIGGARNEQFF
TRBJ2-1 | - | TRBD1 | TRBV11-2 | TGTGCCAGCAGCTTAGGGATTGGGACAGGATCTGGCAATGAGCAGTTCTTC | CASSLGIGTGSGNEQFF
TRBJ1-5 | - | TRBD1 | TRBV12-3/TRBV12-4 | TGTGCCAGCAGTGCCGCCCAGGGGGCTCATCAGCCCCAGCATTTT | CASSAAQGAHQPQHF
TRBJ1-4 | - | - | TRBV11-2 | TGTGCCAGCAGCTCGAGGGTACTATCGGCAACTAATGAAAAACTGTTTTTT | CASSSRVLSATNEKLFF
TRBJ2-3 | - | - | TRBV6-2/TRBV6-3 | TGTGCCAGCAGTCTCTCCTCCCTGGAAACAGATACGCAGTATTTT | CASSLSSLETDTQYF
TRBJ1-2 | few | TRBD1 | TRBV20-1 | TGCAGTGCTAGAGTTGGGGGGACAGGGGGGTTATTTAACTATGGCTACACCTTC | CSARVGGTGGLFNYGYTF
TRBJ1-5 | many | - | TRBV7-2 | TGTGCCAGCAGCTTAGGCGGGGGGCGGCAGCCCCAGCATTTT | CASSLGGGRQPQHF
TRBJ2-1 | few | TRBD2 | TRBV6-1 | TGTGCCAGCAGTGACGCGGGGGCCTACAATGAGCAGTTCTTC | CASSDAGAYNEQFF
TRBJ1-3 | - | - | TRBV7-6 | TGTGCCAGCAGCTTAGAAGGGTCCGGAAACACCATATATTTT | CASSLEGSGNTIYF
TRBJ2-1 | - | - | TRBV7-2 | TGTGCCAGCAGCTTATCGACGCTTGGTGCTTACAATGAGCAGTTCTTC | CASSLSTLGAYNEQFF
TRBJ1-5 | - | - | TRBV12-3/TRBV12-4 | TGTGCCAGCAGTCGGGGGGGATGGGGGGTGGTCAATCAGCCCCAGCATTTT | CASSRGGWGVVNQPQHF
TRBJ2-2 | few | - | TRBV7-6 | TGTGCCAGCAGCCCCACGGGACCGGCTTGGGGCGGGGAGCTGTTTTTT | CASSPTGPAWGGELFF
TRBJ2-3 | - | - | TRBV6-2/TRBV6-3 | TGTGCCAGCAAAACCCTCACAGATACGCAGTATTTT | CASKTLTDTQYF